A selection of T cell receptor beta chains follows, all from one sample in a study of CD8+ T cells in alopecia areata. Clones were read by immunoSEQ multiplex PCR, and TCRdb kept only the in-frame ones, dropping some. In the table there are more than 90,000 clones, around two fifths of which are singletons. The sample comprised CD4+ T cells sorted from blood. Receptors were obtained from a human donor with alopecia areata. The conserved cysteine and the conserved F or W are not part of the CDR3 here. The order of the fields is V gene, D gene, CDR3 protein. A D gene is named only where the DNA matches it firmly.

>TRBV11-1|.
ASSPRGGNEQF
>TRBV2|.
ASSEWVDYNEQF
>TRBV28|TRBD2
ATLTSGGIDTQY
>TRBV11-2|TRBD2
ASSPTSGGGNTQY
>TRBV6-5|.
ASSYQETQY
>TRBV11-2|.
ASSLDRETQY
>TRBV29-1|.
SVVVASNQPQH
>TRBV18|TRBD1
ASSTGTGATEAF
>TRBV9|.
ASSVRGGY
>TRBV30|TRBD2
AWASGSLIEQY
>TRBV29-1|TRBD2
SVGTSVYEQY
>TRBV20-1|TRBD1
SVTGVYEQY
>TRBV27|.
ASSSDRVGSGELF
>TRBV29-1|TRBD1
SALGQQETQY
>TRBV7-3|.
ASSLLPGTEAF